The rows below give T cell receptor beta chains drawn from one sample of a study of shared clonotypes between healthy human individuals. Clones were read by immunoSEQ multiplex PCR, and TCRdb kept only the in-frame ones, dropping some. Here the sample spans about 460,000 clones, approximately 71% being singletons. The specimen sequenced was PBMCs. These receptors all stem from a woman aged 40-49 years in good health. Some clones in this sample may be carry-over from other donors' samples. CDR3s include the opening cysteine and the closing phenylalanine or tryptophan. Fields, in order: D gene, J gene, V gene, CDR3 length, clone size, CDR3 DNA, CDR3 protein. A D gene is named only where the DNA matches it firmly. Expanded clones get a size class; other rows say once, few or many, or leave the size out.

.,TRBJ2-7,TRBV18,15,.,TGTGCCAGCTCACCACTGACGGCAAGTGTGGGCGAGCAGTACTTC,CASSPLTASVGEQYF
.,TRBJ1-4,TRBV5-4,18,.,TGTGCCAGCAGCACGGGCGCGGGGCAGGGAGCAACTAATGAAAAACTGTTTTTT,CASSTGAGQGATNEKLFF
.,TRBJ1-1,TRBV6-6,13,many,TGTGCCAGCAGTTACTCGCCCGGGACAGAAGCTTTCTTT,CASSYSPGTEAFF
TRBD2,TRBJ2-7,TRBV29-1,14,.,TGCAGCGCAGCCCGGACTAGCGGAGCCTACGAGCAGTACTTC,CSAARTSGAYEQYF
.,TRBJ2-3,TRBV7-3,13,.,TGTGCCAGCAGCCCCGCGGGGACAGATACGCAGTATTTT,CASSPAGTDTQYF
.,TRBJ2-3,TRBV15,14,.,TGTGCCACCAGCATTGGGACAAGCACAGATACGCAGTATTTT,CATSIGTSTDTQYF
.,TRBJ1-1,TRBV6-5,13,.,TGTGCCAGCAGTTACCGGGGGAACACTGAAGCTTTCTTT,CASSYRGNTEAFF
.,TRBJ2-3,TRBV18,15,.,TGTGCCAGCTCACCACGCGCGGACAGCACAGATACGCAGTATTTT,CASSPRADSTDTQYF
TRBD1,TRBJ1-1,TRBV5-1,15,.,TGCGCCAGCAGCCCATGGACAGGGCCTAACACTGAAGCTTTCTTT,CASSPWTGPNTEAFF
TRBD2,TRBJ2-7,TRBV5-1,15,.,TGCGCCAGCAGGTCTACTAGCGGGTCCTCCTACGAGCAGTACTTC,CASRSTSGSSYEQYF
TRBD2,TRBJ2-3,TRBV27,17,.,TGTGCCAGCAGCCTCGGGACTAGCGGGAGTGGGGCGGGTACGCAGTATTTT,CASSLGTSGSGAGTQYF
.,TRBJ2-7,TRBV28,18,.,TGTGCCAGCAGTTTATACCCCCCCACAGGCTGGGATTTCTACGAGCAGTACTTC,CASSLYPPTGWDFYEQYF
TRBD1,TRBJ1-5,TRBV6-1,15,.,TGTGCCAGCACTACCGGACAGGGCAGCAATCAGCCCCAGCATTTT,CASTTGQGSNQPQHF
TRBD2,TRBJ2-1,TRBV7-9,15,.,TGTGCCAGCAGCCGCACTAGCGGAGCAAGCGATGAGCAGTTCTTC,CASSRTSGASDEQFF
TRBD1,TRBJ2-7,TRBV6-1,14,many,TGTGCCAGCAACCCGGACAGGGCCTCCTACGAGCAGTACTTC,CASNPDRASYEQYF
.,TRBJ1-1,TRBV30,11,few,TGTGCCTGGAGTGTACGGGGTGAAGCTTTCTTT,CAWSVRGEAFF
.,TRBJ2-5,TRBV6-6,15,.,TGTGCCAGCAGTTACCAGGCAGGGAGGCAAGAGACCCAGTACTTC,CASSYQAGRQETQYF
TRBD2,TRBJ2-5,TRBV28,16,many,TGTGCCAGCAGTTTCCTAGCGGGATCCGGTCGAGAGACCCAGTACTTC,CASSFLAGSGRETQYF
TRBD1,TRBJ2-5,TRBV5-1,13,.,TGCGCCAGCAGCATGGACAGGGTAGAGACCCAGTACTTC,CASSMDRVETQYF
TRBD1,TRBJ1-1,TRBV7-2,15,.,TGTGCCAGCAGCTTGGGGACAGGCTTTAGCACTGAAGCTTTCTTT,CASSLGTGFSTEAFF
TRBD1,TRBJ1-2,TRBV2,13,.,TGTGCCAGCAATAACAGGGGGTTCTCTGGCTACACCTTC,CASNNRGFSGYTF
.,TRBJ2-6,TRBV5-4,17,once,TGTGCCAGCAGCCAAGAAAGTTCCCACTCTGGGGCCAACGTCCTGACTTTC,CASSQESSHSGANVLTF
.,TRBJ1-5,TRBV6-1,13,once,TGTGCCAGCAGTGAGGTACAGCAACAGCCCCAGCATTTT,CASSEVQQQPQHF
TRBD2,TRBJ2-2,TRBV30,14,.,TGTGCCTGGAGTCGGACTAGCGTCACCGGGGAGCTGTTTTTT,CAWSRTSVTGELFF
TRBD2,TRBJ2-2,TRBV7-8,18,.,TGTGCCAGCAGCCGACAACGGACTAGCGGGAGTATGTCCGGGGAGCTGTTTTTT,CASSRQRTSGSMSGELFF
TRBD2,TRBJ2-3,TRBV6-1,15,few,TGTGCCAGCAGTCGGGTGACTAGCGGGACAGATACGCAGTATTTT,CASSRVTSGTDTQYF
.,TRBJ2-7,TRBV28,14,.,TGTGCCACCACAGGGCGACTTCTTACCTACGAGCAGTACTTC,CATTGRLLTYEQYF
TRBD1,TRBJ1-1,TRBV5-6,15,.,TGTGCCAGCAGCTTCCGGGACAGGGGTACCACTGAAGCTTTCTTT,CASSFRDRGTTEAFF
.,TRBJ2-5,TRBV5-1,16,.,TGCGCCAGCAGCTTGGCCTCCGGGGCGCGGGGAGAGACCCAGTACTTC,CASSLASGARGETQYF
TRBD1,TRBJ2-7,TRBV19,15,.,TGTGCCAGTAGTATGACAGGGGGCTTTTCCTACGAGCAGTACTTC,CASSMTGGFSYEQYF
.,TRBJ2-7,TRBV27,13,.,TGTGCCAGCAGTCTGGGGGCGACCTACGAGCAGTACTTC,CASSLGATYEQYF
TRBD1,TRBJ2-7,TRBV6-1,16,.,TGTGCCAGCAGTGCCCGACAGGGGATCTTGTCCTACGAGCAGTACTTC,CASSARQGILSYEQYF
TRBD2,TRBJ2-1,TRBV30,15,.,TGTGCCTGGAGTGTACTAGGGGTAGCGGGAGGCGAGCAGTTCTTC,CAWSVLGVAGGEQFF
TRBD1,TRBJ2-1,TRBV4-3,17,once,TGCGCCAGCAGCCAAGATCAGGGACAGGGTGCCTACAATGAGCAGTTCTTC,CASSQDQGQGAYNEQFF
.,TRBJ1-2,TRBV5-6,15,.,TGTGCCAGCAGCGCCCCGGGGGAGGGCTACTATGGCTACACCTTC,CASSAPGEGYYGYTF